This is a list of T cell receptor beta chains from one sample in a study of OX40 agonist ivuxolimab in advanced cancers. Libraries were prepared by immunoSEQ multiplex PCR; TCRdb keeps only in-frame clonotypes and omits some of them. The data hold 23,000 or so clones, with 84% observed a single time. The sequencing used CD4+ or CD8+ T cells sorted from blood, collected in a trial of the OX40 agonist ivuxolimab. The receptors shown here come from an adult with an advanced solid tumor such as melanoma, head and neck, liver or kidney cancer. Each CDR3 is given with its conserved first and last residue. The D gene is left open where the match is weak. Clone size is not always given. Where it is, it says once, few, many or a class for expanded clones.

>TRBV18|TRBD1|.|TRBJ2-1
TGTGCCAGCTCACCGGACAGGGGTGAGCAGTTCTTC
CASSPDRGEQFF
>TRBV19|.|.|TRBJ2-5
TGTGCCAGTAGTACCGGGACACAAAAGGCAGAGACCCAGTACTTC
CASSTGTQKAETQYF
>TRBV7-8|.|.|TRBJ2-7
TGTGCCAGCAGCTTCCCCCTGGGGGGGCTCTACGAGCAGTACTTC
CASSFPLGGLYEQYF
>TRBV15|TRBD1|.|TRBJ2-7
TGTGCCACCAGCAGAGCGGGGACAGGGGACCCTAGCAAGACCTACGAGCAGTACTTC
CATSRAGTGDPSKTYEQYF
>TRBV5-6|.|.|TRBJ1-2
TGTGCCAGCAGCTTGAAAGCACCCGGCTACACCTTC
CASSLKAPGYTF
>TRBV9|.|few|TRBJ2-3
TGTGCCAGCAGCGTCGGACCCCAAAGCACAGATACGCAGTATTTT
CASSVGPQSTDTQYF
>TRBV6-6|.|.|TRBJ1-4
TGTGCCAGCAGCCGGGCCATCCTTCGAGAAAAACTGTTTTTT
CASSRAILREKLFF
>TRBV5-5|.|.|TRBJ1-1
TGTGCCAGCAGCTTGGGTGGAAACACTGAAGCTTTCTTT
CASSLGGNTEAFF
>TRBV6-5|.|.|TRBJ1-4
TGTGCCAGCAGTTACTCAGGAACAACTAATGGAAAACTGTTTTTT
CASSYSGTTNGKLFF
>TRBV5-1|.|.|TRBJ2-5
TGCGCCAGCAGCTTGGACAGGGTTATAGAGACCCAGTACTTC
CASSLDRVIETQYF
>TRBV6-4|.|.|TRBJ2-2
TGTGCCAGCAGGGCCGGGCCCAGGACTATCGCGAACACCGGGGAGCTGTTTTTT
CASRAGPRTIANTGELFF
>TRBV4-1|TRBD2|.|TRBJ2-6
TGCGCCAGCAGCCCATGGACTAGCGGGGGGGCTCTGTCTGGGGCCAACGTCCTGACTTTC
CASSPWTSGGALSGANVLTF
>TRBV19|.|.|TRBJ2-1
TGTGCCAGTAGTGCACCGCGGGGCGGGGATGAGCAGTTCTTC
CASSAPRGGDEQFF
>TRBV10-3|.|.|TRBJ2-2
TGTGCCATCAGTGAGCGAGGGACCAACACCGGGGAGCTGTTTTTT
CAISERGTNTGELFF
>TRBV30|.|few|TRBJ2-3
TGTGCCTGGGGGTTGGATACGCAGTATTTT
CAWGLDTQYF
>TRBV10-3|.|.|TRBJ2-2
TGTGCCATCAGTGATCGAGAGGGATCGAACACCGGGGAGCTGTTTTTT
CAISDREGSNTGELFF
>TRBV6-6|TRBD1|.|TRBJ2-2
TGTGCCAGCAGCACCGGGACAGGGGGTACCGGGGAGCTGTTTTTT
CASSTGTGGTGELFF
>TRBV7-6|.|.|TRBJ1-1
TGTGCCAGCAGCCTGGACCGGACTGAAGCTTTCTTT
CASSLDRTEAFF
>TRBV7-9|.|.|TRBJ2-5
TGTGCCAGCAGCCTCCGGGGGGCGGGGGAAGAGACCCAGTACTTC
CASSLRGAGEETQYF
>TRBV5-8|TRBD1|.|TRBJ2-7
TGTGCCAGCAGCCTTATACAGGGGGCGTCGGGCGAGCAGTACTTC
CASSLIQGASGEQYF
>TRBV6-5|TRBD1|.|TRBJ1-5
TGTGCCAGCAGTTCCACGGGACAGGGTGGGCAGCCCCAGCATTTT
CASSSTGQGGQPQHF
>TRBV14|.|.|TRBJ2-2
TGTGCCAGCAGCCATACGACCTCTGTAGGAGAACACCGGGGAGCTGTTTTT
CASSHTTSVGEHRGAVF
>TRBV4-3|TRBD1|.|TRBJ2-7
TGCGCCAGCAGCCGGGACAGCAGCTCCTACGAGCAGTACTTC
CASSRDSSSYEQYF
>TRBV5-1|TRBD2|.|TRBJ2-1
TGCGCCAGCCAGATAGAACTAGCGGGAACAGGCTACAATGAGCAGTTCTTC
CASQIELAGTGYNEQFF
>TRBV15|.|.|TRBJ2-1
TGTGCCACCAGCAGACGGGAAACCCAGCAGTTCTTC
CATSRRETQQFF
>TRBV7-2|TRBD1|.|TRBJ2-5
TGTGCCAGCAGCTTAGGGACAGGGGGAAGCGAGACCCAGTACTTC
CASSLGTGGSETQYF
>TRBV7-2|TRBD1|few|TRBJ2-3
TGTGCCAGCAGCTTAGCCTTGACAGGGGTGGGAACAGATACGCAGTATTTT
CASSLALTGVGTDTQYF
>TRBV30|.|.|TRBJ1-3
TGTGCCTGGAGTGTAGGCACCAACTCTGGAAACACCATATATTTT
CAWSVGTNSGNTIYF
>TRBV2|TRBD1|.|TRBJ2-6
TGTGCCAGCATATGGCGGGACAGGGCCTCTGGGGCCAACGTCCTGACTTTC
CASIWRDRASGANVLTF
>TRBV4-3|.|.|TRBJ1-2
TGCGCCAGCAGCCAGATAGGGGGGGCCTTCTATGGCTACACCTTC
CASSQIGGAFYGYTF
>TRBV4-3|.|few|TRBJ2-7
TGCGCCAGCAGCCGTCAGACAGGATCCTACGAGCAGTACTTC
CASSRQTGSYEQYF
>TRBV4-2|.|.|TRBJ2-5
TGTGCCAGCAGCCAATCCCAGGGGGGGGAGACCCAGTACTTC
CASSQSQGGETQYF
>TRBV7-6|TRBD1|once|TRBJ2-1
TGTGCCAGCAGCCTGGGACAGGGAGGCTACAATGAGCAGTTCTTC
CASSLGQGGYNEQFF
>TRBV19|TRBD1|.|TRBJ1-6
TGTGCCAGTAGTAGGACAGGGGCCTTGGATTCACCCCTCCACTTT
CASSRTGALDSPLHF
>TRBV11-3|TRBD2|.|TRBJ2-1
TGTGCCAGCAGCTTAGCCGGACTAGCGGGGACCTACAATGAGCAGTTCTTC
CASSLAGLAGTYNEQFF
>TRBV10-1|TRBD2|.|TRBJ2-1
TGCGCCAGCAGTGAGTCCTGGAAGCGGGAGGGTGAGCAGTTCTTC
CASSESWKREGEQFF
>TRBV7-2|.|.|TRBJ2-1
TGTGCCAGCAGCTACCGGACTTTTTCTACCTCCTACAATGAGCAGTTCTTC
CASSYRTFSTSYNEQFF
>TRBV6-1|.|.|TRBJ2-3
TGTGCCAGCAGTGAAATGGAGGGGTCGGGCACAGATACGCAGTATTTT
CASSEMEGSGTDTQYF
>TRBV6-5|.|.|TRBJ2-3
TGTGCCAGCAGTTACGAAGGGACCACAGATACGCAGTATTTT
CASSYEGTTDTQYF
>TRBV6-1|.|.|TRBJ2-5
TGTGCCAGCAGTGATGACTGGACCGGACGTCAAGAGACCCAGTACTTC
CASSDDWTGRQETQYF
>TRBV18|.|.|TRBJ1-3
TGTGCCAGCTCACCACCCGGGGCCTCTGGAAACACCATATATTTT
CASSPPGASGNTIYF
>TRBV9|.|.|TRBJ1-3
TGTGCCAGCAGCGTTACAGGGAACTCTGGAAACACCATATATTTT
CASSVTGNSGNTIYF
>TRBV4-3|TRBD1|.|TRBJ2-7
TGCGCCAGCAGCCGGGACAGGCCCTCCTACGAGCAGTACTTC
CASSRDRPSYEQYF
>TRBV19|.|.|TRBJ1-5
TGTGCCAGTAGAGTAAGAGGGGAACAGCCCCAGCATTTT
CASRVRGEQPQHF
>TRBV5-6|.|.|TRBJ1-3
TGTGCCAGCCGGGGGACCCGCTCTGGAAACACCATATATTTT
CASRGTRSGNTIYF
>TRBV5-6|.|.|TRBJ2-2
TGTGCCAGCAGCTTGATTCGACAGATAAGCACCGGGGAGCTGTTTTTT
CASSLIRQISTGELFF
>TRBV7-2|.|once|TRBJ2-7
TGTGCCAGCAGTTCCGGACGGTACTCCTACGAGCAGTACTTC
CASSSGRYSYEQYF
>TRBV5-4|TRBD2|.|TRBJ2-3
TGTGCCAGCAGTCTAAGGACTAGCGGGATCGATACGCAGTATTTT
CASSLRTSGIDTQYF
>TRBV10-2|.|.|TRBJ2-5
TGCGCCAGCAGTGAGGCAGAGACCCAGTACTTC
CASSEAETQYF
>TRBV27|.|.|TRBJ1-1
TGTGCCAGCAGTTTACATGGGCTGGGGCGGAACACTGAAGCTTTCTTT
CASSLHGLGRNTEAFF
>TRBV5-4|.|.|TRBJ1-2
TGTGCCAGCACCTTTATGCGGGGGTATGGCTACACCTTC
CASTFMRGYGYTF
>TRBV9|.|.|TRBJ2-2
TGTGCCAGCAGCGGCTTGGGGACGCCGACGGGGGAGCTGTTTTTT
CASSGLGTPTGELFF
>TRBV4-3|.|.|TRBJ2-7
TGCGCCAGCAGCCAAGATTGGCGTAGGAGGGGGCTTCTTAGCGAGCAGTACTTC
CASSQDWRRRGLLSEQYF
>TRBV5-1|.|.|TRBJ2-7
TGCGCCAGCAGCTTGGTGCAGGTTCCCTCCTACGAGCAGTACTTC
CASSLVQVPSYEQYF
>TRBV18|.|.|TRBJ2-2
TGTGCCAGCTCACCGATAGAGACCGGGGAGCTGTTTTTT
CASSPIETGELFF
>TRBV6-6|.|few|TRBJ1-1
TGTGCCAGCACCGAGACTGGAAACACTGAAGCTTTCTTT
CASTETGNTEAFF
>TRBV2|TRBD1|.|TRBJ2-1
TGTGCCAGCAGTCGGGACAGCTCCTACAATGAGCAGTTCTTC
CASSRDSSYNEQFF
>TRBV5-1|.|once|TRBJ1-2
TGCGCCAGCAGCTTGGATCAGCCCTTAAACTATGGCTACACCTTC
CASSLDQPLNYGYTF
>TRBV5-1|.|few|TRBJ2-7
TGCGCCAGCAGCTCCAGGGGGGCAGTCCCCTACGAGCAGTACTTC
CASSSRGAVPYEQYF
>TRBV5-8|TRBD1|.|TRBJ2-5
TGTGCCAGCAGCTTGGGAGGACAGGGGATGGGGGAGACCCAGTACTTC
CASSLGGQGMGETQYF